The present T cell receptor beta chain was sequenced within a study of blood T cell repertoires in COVID-19 (dated by TCRdb to the early 2020s). Context from the whole study: Collaborator samples came from the United States, Italy and Spain and covered acute and convalescent phases of COVID-19. The samples were drawn from two sources: the first 160 participants of the ongoing ImmuneRACE study, and 1,000 to 1,500 subjects contributed by 6 global collaborators. The prospective study material was composed of cDNA or gDNA derived from T cells, B-cell-depleted T cells, or PBMCs. Nearly every sample came with metadata listing a de-identified subject ID, COVID-19 status, age in years and sex. Subjects who had been exposed to COVID-19, were actively infected with it, or had recovered from it provided the deeply sampled blood TCRbeta repertoires that made up the dataset. The repertoires were released in a freely available public database meant as a resource for research on the immune response to SARS-CoV-2. HLA class I and class II types, where available, came from metadata supplied by the sample provider rather than from assay-based typing. The paper as a whole reports these results and caveats: The quantity of clinical and demographic metadata differed by source and by participant and was supplied without curation.

This clone appeared a few times. The clone's antigen remains unknown. No much larger clonotype is one base removed from it; base qualities were not supplied. TCRbeta CDR3 regions were amplified from genomic DNA using the immunoSEQ Assay, a bias-controlled multiplex PCR. Concerning the study's data processing: Within the assay, amplification of reference gene primers was used to estimate how many nucleated cells each sample contained. To quantify the absolute abundance of each unique TCRbeta CDR3 rearrangement, sequence reads were collapsed and filtered. For each sample, productive Simpson clonality was calculated as the square root of Simpson's diversity index over productive rearrangements. This is the immuneACCESS table as TCRdb keeps it, with only in-frame sequences that have V and J called. A part of the clones is gone; compared with another copy, unresolved V genes explain less than half, and the rest is unexplained. That table is the source of V, J and clone size, and D and trimming were worked out from the DNA. This sample comprises about 74,000 clones, about four fifths of them detected only once. The ten largest clonotypes hold roughly a sixth of the sample.

The collaborating institutions used their own protocols to collect whole blood in K2EDTA tubes. For TCRbeta analysis, collaborator samples were shipped as frozen whole blood, as isolated PBMCs, or as DNA extracted from either sample type. This sequence originates from a human donor in a cohort sampled during active COVID-19. The specimen was peripheral blood.

The CDR3 region reads CASSLTGYEQYF. The nucleotide sequence is TGTGCCAGCAGCTTGACTGGCTACGAGCAGTACTTC. The chain joins TRBV5-6 to TRBJ2-7, with the D gene too uncertain to name. The germline V gene encodes CDR1 SGHDT and CDR2 YYEEEE. V and J lose 1 base and 3 bases, and a span of 5 bases separates them. The CDR3 covers 12 residues, taking in both the cysteine and the phenylalanine. Only CDR3 DNA remains: 36 bases, in frame from the first base.